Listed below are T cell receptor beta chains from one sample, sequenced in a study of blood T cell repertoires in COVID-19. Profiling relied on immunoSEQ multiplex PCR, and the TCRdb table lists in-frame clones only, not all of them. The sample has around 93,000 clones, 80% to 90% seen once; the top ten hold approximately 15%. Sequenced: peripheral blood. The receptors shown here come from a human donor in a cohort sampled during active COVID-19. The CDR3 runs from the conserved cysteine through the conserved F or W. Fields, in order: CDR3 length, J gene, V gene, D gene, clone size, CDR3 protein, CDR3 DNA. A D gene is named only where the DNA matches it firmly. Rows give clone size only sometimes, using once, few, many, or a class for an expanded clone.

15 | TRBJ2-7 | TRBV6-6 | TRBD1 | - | CASSNPGQGSYEQYF | TGTGCCAGCAGTAATCCGGGACAGGGATCCTACGAGCAGTACTTC
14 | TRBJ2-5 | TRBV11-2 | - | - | CASSFWGLQETQYF | TGTGCCAGCAGCTTTTGGGGACTGCAAGAGACCCAGTACTTC
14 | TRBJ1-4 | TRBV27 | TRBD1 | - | CASSLSRGSEKLFF | TGTGCCAGCAGTTTAAGCAGGGGGAGTGAAAAACTGTTTTTT
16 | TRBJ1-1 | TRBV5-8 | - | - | CASPSSVGEVDTEAFF | TGTGCCAGCCCCTCCTCGGTTGGGGAGGTAGACACTGAAGCTTTCTTT
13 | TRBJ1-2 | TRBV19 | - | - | CASSRRGGYGYTF | TGTGCCAGTAGTCGGAGGGGCGGCTATGGCTACACCTTC
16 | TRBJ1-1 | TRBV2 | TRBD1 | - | CASSDQLGQGADEAFF | TGTGCCAGCAGTGATCAGCTGGGACAGGGGGCGGATGAAGCTTTCTTT
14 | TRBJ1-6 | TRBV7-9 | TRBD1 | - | CASSQGAGNSPLHF | TGTGCCAGCAGTCAGGGGGCGGGAAATTCACCCCTCCACTTT
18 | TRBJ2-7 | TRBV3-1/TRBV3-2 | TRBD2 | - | CASSQEIGLAHFSYEQYF | TGTGCCAGCAGCCAGGAAATTGGACTAGCGCACTTCTCCTACGAGCAGTACTTC
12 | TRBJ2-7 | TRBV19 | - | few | CASGRGSYEQYF | TGTGCCAGTGGGCGGGGCTCCTACGAGCAGTACTTC
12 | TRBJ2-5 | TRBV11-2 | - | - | CASSLIEETQYF | TGTGCCAGCAGCTTAATCGAAGAGACCCAGTACTTC
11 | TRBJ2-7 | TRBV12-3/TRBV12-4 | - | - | CASSTTGSQYF | TGTGCCAGCAGCACCACAGGGTCTCAGTACTTC
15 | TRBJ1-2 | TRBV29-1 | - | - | CSVGGLGRDQSGYTF | TGCAGCGTAGGCGGCTTGGGCAGGGATCAGTCTGGCTACACCTTC
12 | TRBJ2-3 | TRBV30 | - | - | CAWDFRTDTQYF | TGTGCCTGGGACTTTCGCACAGATACGCAGTATTTT
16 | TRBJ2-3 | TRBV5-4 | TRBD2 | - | CASSLRAGGGTDTQYF | TGTGCCAGCAGCTTGCGAGCGGGAGGAGGGACAGATACGCAGTATTTT
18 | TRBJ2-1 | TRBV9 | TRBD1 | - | CASTTGQGYPKGVNEQFF | TGTGCCAGCACGACGGGACAGGGATACCCTAAAGGGGTTAATGAGCAGTTCTTC
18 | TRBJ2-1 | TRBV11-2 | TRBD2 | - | CASSLALGTSGRGSEQFF | TGTGCCAGCAGCTTAGCTTTAGGGACTAGCGGGAGAGGGAGTGAGCAGTTCTTC
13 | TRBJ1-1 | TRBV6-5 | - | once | CASRTRQIEGTFF | TGTGCCAGCAGAACCCGACAGATCGAAGGAACTTTCTTT
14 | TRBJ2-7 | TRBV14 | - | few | CASSQDWTAREQYF | TGTGCCAGCAGCCAAGATTGGACAGCCCGCGAGCAGTACTTC
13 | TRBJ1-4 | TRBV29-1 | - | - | CSVGQGKNEKLFF | TGCAGCGTTGGTCAGGGAAAAAATGAAAAACTGTTTTTT
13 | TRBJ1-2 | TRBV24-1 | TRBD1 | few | CATSDDRGYGYTF | TGTGCCACCAGTGATGACAGGGGGTATGGCTACACCTTC
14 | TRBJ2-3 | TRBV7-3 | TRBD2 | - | CASSPGLETDTQYF | TGTGCCAGCAGCCCGGGACTAGAAACAGATACGCAGTATTTT
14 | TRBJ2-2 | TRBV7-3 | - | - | CASSLGQYTGELFF | TGTGCCAGCAGCTTAGGGCAATACACCGGGGAGCTGTTTTTT
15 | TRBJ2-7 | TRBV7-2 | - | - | CASSLSTQAYYEQYF | TGTGCCAGCAGCTTGTCTACTCAGGCTTACTACGAGCAGTACTTC
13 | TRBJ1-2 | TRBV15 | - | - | CATSTGVLYGYTF | TGTGCCACCAGCACAGGGGTCCTCTATGGCTACACCTTC
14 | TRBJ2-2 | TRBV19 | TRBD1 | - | CASRKDRVTGELFF | TGTGCCAGTAGGAAGGACAGGGTCACCGGGGAGCTGTTTTTT
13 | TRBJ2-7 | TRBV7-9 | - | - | CASSRFWEYEQYF | TGTGCCAGCAGCCGATTCTGGGAGTACGAGCAGTACTTC
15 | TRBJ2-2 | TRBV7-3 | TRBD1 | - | CASSQTGLNTGELFF | TGTGCCAGCAGCCAGACAGGGCTGAACACCGGGGAGCTGTTTTTT
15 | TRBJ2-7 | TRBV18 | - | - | CASSVGLGARVEQYF | TGTGCCAGCTCCGTCGGATTGGGGGCGAGGGTCGAGCAGTACTTC
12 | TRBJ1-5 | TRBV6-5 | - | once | CASSGGNQPQHF | TGTGCCAGCAGCGGAGGCAATCAGCCCCAGCATTTT
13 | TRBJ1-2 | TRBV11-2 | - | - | CASSLGGDYGYTF | TGTGCCAGCAGCTTAGGGGGCGACTATGGCTACACCTTC
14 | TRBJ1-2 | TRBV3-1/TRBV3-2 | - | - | CASSQETVNYGYTF | TGTGCCAGCAGCCAAGAAACAGTTAACTATGGCTACACCTTC
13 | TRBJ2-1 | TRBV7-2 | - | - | CASSPGSYNEQFF | TGTGCCAGCAGCCCCGGGAGCTACAATGAGCAGTTCTTC
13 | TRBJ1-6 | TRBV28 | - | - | CASTGAYNSPLHF | TGTGCCAGCACCGGGGCCTATAATTCACCCCTCCACTTT
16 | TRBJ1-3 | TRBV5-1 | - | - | CASSLEGLRSGNTIYF | TGCGCCAGCAGCTTGGAGGGGCTCCGCTCTGGAAACACCATATATTTT
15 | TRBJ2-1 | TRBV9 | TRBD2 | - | CASSVGAGVYNEQFF | TGTGCCAGCAGCGTCGGGGCGGGAGTATACAATGAGCAGTTCTTC
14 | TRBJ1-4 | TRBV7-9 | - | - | CASSGQSTNEKLFF | TGTGCCAGCAGCGGTCAGTCAACTAATGAAAAACTGTTTTTT
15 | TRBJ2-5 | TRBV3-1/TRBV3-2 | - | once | CASSLQGTIQETQYF | TGTGCCAGCAGCCTCCAGGGTACTATCCAAGAGACCCAGTACTTC
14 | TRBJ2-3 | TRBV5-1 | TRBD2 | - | CASTSGLSGMAQYF | TGCGCCAGCACCTCGGGACTTAGCGGGATGGCGCAGTATTTT
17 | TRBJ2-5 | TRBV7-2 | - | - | CASSLRGQGQVPETQYF | TGTGCCAGCAGCTTACGAGGCCAGGGTCAGGTACCAGAGACCCAGTACTTC
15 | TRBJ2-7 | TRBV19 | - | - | CASSIGAQKTYEQYF | TGTGCCAGTAGTATAGGGGCTCAAAAAACCTACGAGCAGTACTTC
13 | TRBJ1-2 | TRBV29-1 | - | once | CSVEGQWNYGYTF | TGCAGCGTTGAAGGCCAGTGGAACTATGGCTACACCTTC
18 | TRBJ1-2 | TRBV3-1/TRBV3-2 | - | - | CASSHTDIIPKANYGYTF | TGTGCCAGCAGCCATACGGACATAATCCCTAAAGCTAACTATGGCTACACCTTC
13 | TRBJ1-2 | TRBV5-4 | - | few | CASSPDSIYGYTF | TGTGCCAGCAGCCCCGACAGTATCTATGGCTACACCTTC
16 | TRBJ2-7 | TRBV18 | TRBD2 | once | CASSPLVGLALYEQYF | TGTGCCAGCTCACCACTCGTGGGACTAGCGCTCTACGAGCAGTACTTC
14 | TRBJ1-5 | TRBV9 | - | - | CASSVDGANQPQHF | TGTGCCAGCAGCGTAGATGGGGCGAATCAGCCCCAGCATTTT
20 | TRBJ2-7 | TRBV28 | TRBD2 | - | CASSLRKLAGGPFPAYEQYF | TGTGCCAGCAGTTTACGGAAACTAGCGGGAGGGCCATTTCCTGCCTACGAGCAGTACTTC
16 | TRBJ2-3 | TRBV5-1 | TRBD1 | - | CASSSRSGGNADTQYF | TGCGCCAGCAGCTCCCGGTCAGGGGGCAACGCAGATACGCAGTATTTT
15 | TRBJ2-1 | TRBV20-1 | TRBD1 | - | CSASLNRGLYNEQFF | TGCAGTGCTAGTCTGAACAGGGGGCTCTACAATGAGCAGTTCTTC
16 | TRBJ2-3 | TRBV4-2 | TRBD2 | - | CASSQGGTSGRDTQYF | TGTGCCAGCAGCCAAGGGGGGACTAGCGGGAGAGATACGCAGTATTTT
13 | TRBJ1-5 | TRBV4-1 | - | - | CASSPPLNQPQHF | TGCGCCAGCAGCCCCCCTTTAAATCAGCCCCAGCATTTT